The 24 T cell receptor beta chains in this list originate from one sample, sequenced in a study of OX40 agonist ivuxolimab in advanced cancers. Library preparation used the immunoSEQ multiplex PCR assay. What TCRdb holds here is the immuneACCESS table cut down to in-frame rearrangements. Part of the clones is not present; checked against another copy, under half of the missing clones reflect an unresolved V gene, and the others are unexplained. For this sample the table gives 130,000 or so clones, of which roughly 91% were detected only once. Together, the top ten hold about 0.93% of the sample. The source material was CD4+ or CD8+ T cells sorted from blood, sampled in a trial of the OX40 agonist ivuxolimab. Receptors were obtained from an adult with an advanced solid tumor such as melanoma, head and neck, liver or kidney cancer.

The chain links TRBV27 to TRBJ1-5; 8 bases match TRBD1. V gave up 4 bases and J gave up 6 bases; unmatched junction bases: 5. Germline V gives CDR1 MNHEY, CDR2 SMNVEV (reference sequence). The CDR3 spans 14 residues. The CDR3 DNA is TGTGCCAGCAGTTCTGGACAGGGAGCTCAGCCCCAGCATTTT. It specifies CASSSGQGAQPQHF.

The gene calls are TRBV7-8 and TRBJ1-2; D is unclear. This CDR3 contains 13 residues. Per germline, CDR1 SGHVS and CDR2 FQNEAQ. The V and J ends lost 4 bases and 8 bases respectively, with 14 bases between them. CDR3 nucleotide sequence: TGTGCCAGCAGCTCCCAACTTCAGGCGGGCTACACCTTC. It translates to CASSSQLQAGYTF.

The rearrangement links TRBV7-2 to TRBJ2-6; D gene uncertain. CDR3 size: 15 residues. The germline gives CDR1 SGHTA, CDR2 FQGNSA. Trimming stripped 3 bases from V and 3 bases from J, with 9 bases between. CDR3 sequence reads: CASSFALGGANVLTF. The CDR3 DNA reads TGTGCCAGCAGCTTCGCCTTGGGTGGGGCCAACGTCCTGACTTTC.

The rearrangement joins TRBV6-5 to TRBJ1-2; 10 bases are shared with TRBD1. V was pared by 2 bases and J by 4 bases, with 4 bases of the junction left unmatched. The germline V gene encodes CDR1 MNHEY and CDR2 SVGAGI. The length of the CDR3 is 15 residues. This chain's CDR3 is CASSYGTGVGYGYTF. CDR3 DNA: TGTGCCAGCAGTTACGGGACAGGGGTAGGCTATGGCTACACCTTC.

The chain combines TRBV11-3 with TRBJ1-1, with D perhaps TRBD1 (5 bases). The germline V gene has CDR1 SGHNT and CDR2 YENEEA. The CDR3 runs to 15 residues. Trimming left V 5 bases short and J 4 bases short, with 17 bases between. CDR3 sequence: CASSVSGTKGTEAFF. The CDR3 nucleotides read TGTGCCAGCAGCGTCTCCGGGACGAAAGGCACTGAAGCTTTCTTT.

The rearrangement joins TRBV30 to TRBJ2-7; a weak D match, TRBD2 (7 bases). This CDR3 is 15 amino acids long. V lost 6 bases and J 2 bases, leaving 20 bases between the germline ends. From germline, CDR1 is GTSNPN and CDR2 SVGIG (reference sequence). As DNA, the CDR3 is TGTGCCTGCCATGCAGGCGGGGGCCCCCCCTACGAGCAGTACTTC. Encoded protein: CACHAGGGPPYEQYF.

The V gene is TRBV10-3, the J gene TRBJ2-1; no definite D call. The CDR3 contains 13 residues. Germline V gene data show CDR1 as ENHRY and CDR2 as SYGVKD. Trimming left V 2 bases short and J 6 bases short, with 8 bases between. The CDR3 DNA is TGTGCCATCAGTGAGCTCAGTACCAATGAGCAGTTCTTC. It codes for CAISELSTNEQFF.

The V and J genes are TRBV11-3 and TRBJ2-2; 8 bases agree with TRBD2. Trimming removed 5 bases from V and 2 bases from J; junction bases left unmatched: 7. Germline CDR1 reads SGHNT; CDR2 reads YENEEA. The CDR3 is made up of 16 amino acids. Written as DNA, the CDR3 is TGTGCCAGCAGCCCCGGGTTAGCGGGAAACACCGGGGAGCTGTTTTTT. The encoded protein is CASSPGLAGNTGELFF.

The chain links TRBV5-8 to TRBJ1-1; unclear D gene. The germline V gene has CDR1 SGHTS and CDR2 YDEGEE. The CDR3 length is 15 residues. V was trimmed by 0 bases and J by 9 bases, leaving 18 bases between them. The CDR3 DNA reads as TGTGCCAGCAGCTTGGCTTCACTCATCTTGAGGAAAGCTTTCTTT. This encodes CASSLASLILRKAFF.

The rearrangement uses TRBV9 and TRBJ1-5; D ambiguous. The CDR3 length is 14 residues. Looked up from germline, CDR1 is SGDLS and CDR2 is YYNGEE. V lost 0 bases and J 5 bases, leaving 9 bases between the germline ends. The CDR3 DNA sequence: TGTGCCAGCAGCGTAGAAGGGTTCGATCAGCCCCAGCATTTT. Translating it yields CASSVEGFDQPQHF.

In its sample, this clone was seen once. The rearrangement joins TRBV7-2 to TRBJ2-1, with D hard to call. Germline values: CDR1 SGHTA, CDR2 FQGNSA. V was clipped by 0 bases and J by 7 bases, with 13 bases between them. The CDR3 contains 15 residues. CDR3 protein: CASSLAPVIGNEQFF. In nucleotides, the CDR3 is TGTGCCAGCAGCTTAGCGCCGGTAATAGGGAATGAGCAGTTCTTC.

This chain links TRBV4-2 with TRBJ2-5; TRBD2 matches 16 bases. The V segment lost 2 bases and the J segment 5 bases; nucleotides outside the gene matches: 17. The CDR3 sequence is 21 residues long. Germline CDR1 reads LGHNA; CDR2 reads YNFKEQ. CDR3 bases: TGTGCCAGCAGCCAACTAAAGTTCCCGGGGACTAGCGGGGGGGCCCCGGAGACCCAGTACTTC. It specifies CASSQLKFPGTSGGAPETQYF.

The chain uses TRBV7-9 and TRBJ2-2; TRBD2 aligns across 12 bases. Germline V lookup: CDR1 SEHNR, CDR2 FQNEAQ (reference sequence). The V gene end was trimmed by 7 bases and the J gene end by 7 bases; junction bases not matched to a gene: 7. The CDR3 is 15 residues long. CDR3 bases: TGTGCCAGCAAGACTAGCGGGAGTGCGGGCGGGGAGCTGTTTTTT. This encodes CASKTSGSAGGELFF.

The chain has TRBV6-5 and TRBJ2-1, with 8 positions matching TRBD2. This CDR3 region has 15 residues. The germline V gene encodes CDR1 MNHEY and CDR2 SVGAGI. With V trimmed by 5 bases and J by 2 bases, 5 bases remained unmatched. DNA for the CDR3: TGTGCCAGCAGTCTATTAGCGGGGACCTACAATGAGCAGTTCTTC. Translating it yields CASSLLAGTYNEQFF.

This chain links TRBV11-3 with TRBJ2-1; 13 bases agree with TRBD2. V lost 0 bases, J lost 2 bases, and 1 base stayed unmatched. The germline CDR1 and CDR2 sequences are SGHNT and YENEEA. The CDR3 runs 17 residues. The CDR3 loop reads CASSLDGTSGAYNEQFF. The CDR3 DNA follows: TGTGCCAGCAGCTTAGATGGGACTAGCGGGGCCTACAATGAGCAGTTCTTC. Drawing the rest from reference TRBV11-3 and TRBJ2-1, the complete variable domain is EAGVVQSPRYKIIEKKQPVAFWCNPISGHNTLYWYLQNLGQGPELLIRYENEEAVDDSQLPKDRFSAERLKGVDSTLKIQPAELGDSAVYLCASSLDGTSGAYNEQFFGPGTRLTVL.

As DNA, the CDR3 is TGTGCCAGCAGCCAAGGGGGGTTATCTGAAGCTTTCTTT. Protein product: CASSQGGLSEAFF. The chain recombines TRBV18 with TRBJ1-1, with a possible D match to TRBD1 (6 bases). The germline V gene encodes CDR1 KGHSH and CDR2 LQKENI. Trimming cost V 8 bases and J 6 bases, with 16 bases left between them. The CDR3 loop spans 13 amino acids.

This chain joins TRBV27 and TRBJ1-1; D call uncertain. From germline, CDR1 is MNHEY and CDR2 SMNVEV (reference sequence). The germline V and J ends were trimmed by 5 bases and 3 bases, with 16 bases remaining between them. The CDR3 has 15 amino acids. The CDR3 loop is CASSLPSRRHTEAFF. DNA of the CDR3: TGTGCCAGCAGTCTTCCCTCCAGGAGGCACACTGAAGCTTTCTTT.

The genes are TRBV6-5 and TRBJ1-2, with TRBD1 as a possible D gene (6 bases). Germline V gene data show CDR1 as MNHEY and CDR2 as SVGAGI. The CDR3 totals 13 residues. Trimming pared 6 bases from V and 3 bases from J, leaving 11 bases between. CDR3 bases: TGTGCCAGCAGGAAGACAGGCGACTATGGCTACACCTTC. This gives the protein CASRKTGDYGYTF.

V usage is TRBV7-9 and J usage is TRBJ1-6, with D unresolved. CDR3 size: 16 residues. Germline V gene sequence: CDR1 SEHNR, CDR2 FQNEAQ (reference sequence). Trimming took 5 bases from V and 10 from J, leaving 21 bases between them. The CDR3 region has the DNA TGTGCCAGCAGCCAAACCCTGGGAGGGTCTGGGTCACCCCTCCACTTT. This translates into CASSQTLGGSGSPLHF.

The CDR3 sequence is CASTGTSGGLGGTQYF. The CDR3 coding sequence is TGTGCCAGCACCGGGACTAGCGGGGGGCTAGGAGGGACCCAGTACTTC. This chain links TRBV7-2 with TRBJ2-5; 15 bases are shared with TRBD2. J was trimmed by 7 bases and V by 7 bases; bases with no gene match: 10. This CDR3 is built from 16 residues. The germline CDR1 and CDR2 sequences are SGHTA and FQGNSA. Full variable domain (remainder filled in from reference TRBV7-2 and TRBJ2-5): GAGVSQSPSNKVTEKGKDVELRCDPISGHTALYWYRQSLGQGLEFLIYFQGNSAPDKSGLPSDRFSAERTGGSVSTLTIQRTQQEDSAVYLCASTGTSGGLGGTQYFGPGTRLLVL.

The CDR3 DNA is TGTGCCAGCTCGTCCTCTAACTATGGCTACACCTTC. Translating it yields CASSSSNYGYTF. V gene TRBV28 combines with J gene TRBJ1-2; D not resolved. CDR1 and CDR2 from the germline V gene are MDHEN and SYDVKM. The CDR3 runs to 12 residues. V lost 8 bases to trimming and J lost 0 bases, with 7 bases between them.

This chain uses TRBV5-1 with TRBJ2-2, with a possible D match to TRBD1 (6 bases). Germline CDR1 and CDR2: SGHRS and YFSETQ. The germline V and J ends were trimmed by 4 bases and 0 bases, with 10 bases remaining between them. There are 15 residues in the CDR3. CDR3 loop: CASSEDRPNTGELFF. The CDR3 nucleotides are TGCGCCAGCAGCGAAGACAGGCCGAACACCGGGGAGCTGTTTTTT. Drawing the rest from reference TRBV5-1 and TRBJ2-2, the complete variable domain is KAGVTQTPRYLIKTRGQQVTLSCSPISGHRSVSWYQQTPGQGLQFLFEYFSETQRNKGNFPGRFSGRQFSNSRSEMNVSTLELGDSALYLCASSEDRPNTGELFFGEGSRLTVL.

The chain has TRBV30 and TRBJ1-1, with D possibly being TRBD1 (5 bases). The germline CDR1 and CDR2 sequences are GTSNPN and SVGIG (reference sequence). V was clipped by 3 bases and J by 11 bases, with 16 bases between them. The CDR3 contains 12 residues. The CDR3 sequence is CAWSAGPVGAFF. CDR3 in DNA: TGTGCCTGGAGCGCAGGGCCCGTCGGGGCTTTCTTT.

This chain joins TRBV10-1 and TRBJ2-1; 9 nucleotides align to TRBD1. Trimming removed 2 bases from V and 6 bases from J; junction bases left unmatched: 17. Germline lookup yields CDR1 WNHNN and CDR2 SYGVQD (reference sequence). The CDR3 has 19 residues. The CDR3 spells CASSENWRLGDRVSNEQFF. The CDR3 region has the DNA TGCGCCAGCAGTGAGAATTGGCGTTTAGGGGACAGGGTGTCCAATGAGCAGTTCTTC.